A selection of T cell receptor beta chains follows, all from one sample in a study of T cells in Graves' hyperthyroidism and ophthalmopathy. MiXCR was run by TCRdb on the multiplex PCR reads, yielding one entry per CDR3 protein. This table has about 560,000 distinct CDR3 sequences, over 15% appearing once. Sequencing was done on a sample of blood. Every receptor here comes from a woman under 30 with Graves' hyperthyroidism. The CDR3 runs from the conserved cysteine through the conserved F or W. A D gene is named only where the DNA matches it firmly. Where a row states a size, it is once, few, many or the class of an expanded clone; other rows omit it.

>TRBJ2-5|TRBV12-3/TRBV12-4|-|few
CASSLARNQETQYF
TGTGCCAGCAGTTTGGCCAGGAACCAAGAGACCCAGTACTTC
>TRBJ1-5|TRBV15|-|-
CATSRSQVFQPQHF
TGTGCCACCAGCAGAAGCCAGGTTTTCCAGCCCCAGCATTTT
>TRBJ1-5|TRBV15|-|many
CATSREMGTNQPQHF
TGTGCCACCAGCAGGGAGATGGGGACCAATCAGCCCCAGCATTTT
>TRBJ2-3|TRBV7-2|TRBD2|many
CASSLGYRAGGQRDTQYF
TGTGCCAGCAGCTTAGGATATCGAGCGGGGGGGCAGCGAGATACGCAGTATTTT
>TRBJ1-6|TRBV3-1|-|few
CASTAKSKKWPGGNSPLHF
TGTGCCAGCACCGCCAAGAGTAAAAAGTGGCCCGGAGGCAATTCACCCCTCCACTTT
>TRBJ2-3|TRBV3-1|-|many
CASSLGYNTDTQYF
TGTGCCAGCAGCCTCGGGTACAACACAGATACGCAGTATTTT
>TRBJ2-2|TRBV18|-|few
CASSPRDTGELFF
TGTGCCAGCTCACCACGTGACACCGGGGAGCTGTTTTTT
>TRBJ2-7|TRBV27|-|many
CASSLTSHRGEQYF
TGTGCCAGCAGTTTAACGTCCCACCGCGGCGAGCAGTACTTC
>TRBJ2-7|TRBV20-1|-|many
CSARSGKGYEQYF
TGCAGTGCTAGATCAGGGAAAGGCTACGAGCAGTACTTC
>TRBJ1-1|TRBV15|-|-
CATSRDTMNTEAFF
TGTGCCACCAGCAGAGACACTATGAACACTGAAGCTTTCTTT
>TRBJ2-3|TRBV12-3/TRBV12-4|-|many
CASSFWWPQGRASRKYF
TGTGCCAGCAGTTTCTGGTGGCCTCAGGGAAGAGCATCCCGGAAGTATTTT
>TRBJ1-2|TRBV6-2/TRBV6-3|-|many
CASRKGPVFPPGYGYTF
TGTGCCAGCAGGAAGGGGCCCGTCTTCCCGCCGGGCTATGGCTACACCTTC
>TRBJ2-1|TRBV7-8|-|many
CASSLVGESYNEQFF
TGTGCCAGCAGCTTAGTGGGGGAATCCTACAATGAGCAGTTCTTC
>TRBJ1-4|TRBV6-2/TRBV6-3|-|-
CASSYREDSNEKLFF
TGTGCCAGCAGTTACCGGGAAGACTCAAATGAAAAACTGTTTTTT
>TRBJ1-4|TRBV7-9|TRBD1|-
CASSLWTGLLNEKLFF
TGTGCCAGCAGCTTATGGACAGGCCTCCTGAATGAAAAACTGTTTTTT
>TRBJ1-2|TRBV30|-|-
CAWSPLPSWGYTF
TGTGCCTGGAGTCCCCTCCCCTCTTGGGGCTACACCTTC
>TRBJ2-5|TRBV7-9|-|many
CASSLVGQPETQYF
TGTGCCAGCAGCTTAGTGGGTCAGCCGGAGACCCAGTACTTC
>TRBJ1-1|TRBV19|TRBD1|many
CASSLTGGRNTEAFF
TGTGCCAGTAGTTTGACAGGGGGCCGGAACACTGAAGCTTTCTTT
>TRBJ1-2|TRBV9|-|-
CASSVGGATNYGYTF
TGTGCCAGCAGCGTAGGAGGGGCCACTAACTATGGCTACACCTTC
>TRBJ1-1|TRBV30|-|many
CAWSAGGTEAFF
TGTGCCTGGAGCGCGGGAGGCACTGAAGCTTTCTTT
>TRBJ2-7|TRBV2|-|-
CASSELSREQYF
TGTGCCAGCAGTGAATTGAGTCGCGAGCAGTACTTC
>TRBJ2-3|TRBV29-1|-|many
CSVDLWKGVASDTQYF
TGCAGCGTTGATTTGTGGAAAGGTGTGGCATCAGATACGCAGTATTTT
>TRBJ2-2|TRBV28|-|many
CASSFGGFNTGELFF
TGTGCCAGCAGTTTTGGAGGGTTCAACACCGGGGAGCTGTTTTTT
>TRBJ1-3|TRBV6-1|-|-
CASSETGRGGQGNTIYF
TGTGCCAGCAGTGAAACCGGGAGGGGCGGACAGGGAAACACCATATATTTT
>TRBJ1-1|TRBV25-1|-|few
CASSESPGTMNTEAFF
TGTGCCAGCAGTGAATCCCCCGGGACAATGAACACTGAAGCTTTCTTT
>TRBJ2-1|TRBV4-2|-|many
CASSQEGGGSSFYNEQFF
TGTGCCAGCAGCCAAGAAGGGGGTGGGAGTAGTTTCTACAATGAGCAGTTCTTC
>TRBJ1-5|TRBV6-1|-|few
CASTAAHGNQPQHF
TGTGCCAGCACCGCGGCCCATGGCAATCAGCCCCAGCATTTT
>TRBJ2-1|TRBV7-6|-|-
CASSFRDSPYEQFF
TGTGCCAGCAGCTTTAGGGACTCGCCCTATGAGCAGTTCTTC
>TRBJ1-2|TRBV7-9|TRBD1|-
CASSLGVEGATYTF
TGTGCCAGCAGCTTAGGGGTAGAGGGGGCCACCTACACCTTC
>TRBJ2-7|TRBV6-1|TRBD2|-
CASSESLADFYEQYF
TGTGCCAGCAGTGAGAGCCTAGCGGATTTCTACGAGCAGTACTTC
>TRBJ2-3|TRBV5-6|-|many
CASSLSYRGVEDTQYF
TGTGCCAGCAGCCTTAGCTATAGGGGAGTGGAGGATACGCAGTATTTT
>TRBJ1-2|TRBV5-1|TRBD1|few
CASSRISTGADGYTF
TGCGCCAGCAGCCGCATCTCAACAGGGGCGGACGGCTACACCTTC
>TRBJ2-7|TRBV6-1|-|many
CASSTPASNEQYF
TGTGCCAGCAGTACCCCGGCATCTAACGAGCAGTACTTC
>TRBJ1-6|TRBV20-1|-|many
CSARDQRPSPLHF
TGCAGTGCTAGAGATCAGCGGCCTTCACCCCTCCACTTT
>TRBJ2-3|TRBV9|-|few
CASSETPAGAGTDTQYF
TGTGCCAGCAGCGAGACGCCTGCGGGGGCCGGCACAGATACGCAGTATTTT
>TRBJ1-4|TRBV12-3/TRBV12-4|-|-
CASSLGRGDNEKLFF
TGTGCCAGCAGTTTAGGACGGGGCGATAATGAAAAACTGTTTTTT
>TRBJ1-5|TRBV6-2/TRBV6-3|TRBD1|-
CASRELPGQEFQPQHF
TGTGCCAGCCGGGAATTACCGGGACAGGAGTTCCAGCCCCAGCATTTT
>TRBJ2-7|TRBV12-3/TRBV12-4|TRBD2|-
CASSLDGTSGQRYEQYF
TGTGCCAGCAGTTTAGATGGGACTAGCGGGCAAAGATACGAGCAGTACTTC
>TRBJ1-1|TRBV27|-|few
CASSLLSANTEAFF
TGTGCCAGCAGTTTATTGTCGGCTAACACTGAAGCTTTCTTT
>TRBJ2-1|TRBV7-9|-|many
CASSSVGGSHYNEQFF
TGTGCCAGCAGCTCCGTGGGGGGTTCGCACTACAATGAGCAGTTCTTC
>TRBJ1-1|TRBV6-1|-|-
CASSFGQYTEAFF
TGTGCCAGCAGTTTCGGACAGTACACTGAAGCTTTCTTT
>TRBJ1-4|TRBV28|-|many
CASSKGGRDEKLFF
TGTGCCAGCAGTAAGGGGGGGCGAGATGAAAAACTGTTTTTT
>TRBJ2-3|TRBV20-1|TRBD1|-
CSASSGGIVDTQYF
TGCAGTGCTAGTTCAGGGGGCATAGTAGATACGCAGTATTTT
>TRBJ2-7|TRBV3-1|TRBD1|-
CASSQSGGDEQYF
TGTGCCAGCAGCCAGTCAGGGGGCGACGAGCAGTACTTC
>TRBJ2-7|TRBV5-4|-|-
CASSLEGSRGGEQYF
TGTGCCAGCAGCTTGGAAGGCTCTAGGGGCGGCGAGCAGTACTTC
>TRBJ1-2|TRBV7-3|TRBD1|many
CASSPTGGAGYGYTF
TGTGCCAGCAGCCCCACAGGGGGCGCAGGCTATGGCTACACCTTC
>TRBJ2-1|TRBV27|TRBD2|many
CASSSPGTSGRNEQFF
TGTGCCAGCAGTTCCCCCGGGACTAGCGGGAGGAATGAGCAGTTCTTC
>TRBJ2-5|TRBV3-1|-|-
CASSQAALEETQYF
TGTGCCAGCAGCCAAGCAGCACTTGAAGAGACCCAGTACTTC
>TRBJ2-5|TRBV20-1|TRBD2|many
CSGYGLAGLGETQYF
TGCAGTGGATACGGACTAGCGGGCCTGGGAGAGACCCAGTACTTC
>TRBJ1-2|TRBV3-1|-|many
CASSPDRRTRDYGYTF
TGTGCCAGCAGTCCCGATCGACGGACCCGCGACTATGGCTACACCTTC
>TRBJ1-5|TRBV5-1|-|many
CASSQLPNQPQHF
TGCGCCAGCAGCCAACTGCCAAATCAGCCCCAGCATTTT
>TRBJ2-1|TRBV20-1|-|few
CSATEDSVYNEQFF
TGCAGTGCTACGGAAGACTCCGTCTACAATGAGCAGTTCTTC
>TRBJ2-1|TRBV20-1|-|many
CSAGPLRDYNEQFF
TGCAGTGCTGGACCCCTCCGGGATTACAATGAGCAGTTCTTC
>TRBJ2-7|TRBV5-1|TRBD2|-
CASGSGVLAGEQYF
TGCGCCAGCGGCTCGGGAGTCCTAGCGGGTGAGCAGTACTTC
>TRBJ1-1|TRBV7-9|-|-
CASSLLTAVSTEAFF
TGTGCCAGCAGCTTACTGACAGCTGTGAGCACTGAAGCTTTCTTT
>TRBJ2-1|TRBV3-1|TRBD2|few
CASSQDVPSGREEQFF
TGTGCCAGCAGCCAAGATGTGCCTAGCGGGAGGGAGGAGCAGTTCTTC
>TRBJ2-7|TRBV12-3/TRBV12-4|-|few
CASSWKVAGEQYF
TGTGCCAGCAGTTGGAAGGTTGCGGGCGAGCAGTACTTC
>TRBJ2-3|TRBV27|TRBD2|few
CASSFTQPTDSGGLRTDTQYF
TGTGCCAGCAGTTTCACCCAACCGACAGATTCGGGGGGGCTCAGGACAGATACGCAGTATTTT
>TRBJ2-3|TRBV6-4|-|-
CASSDGGSTDTQYF
TGTGCCAGCAGTGACGGAGGAAGCACAGATACGCAGTATTTT
>TRBJ2-4|TRBV6-1|-|many
CASSQGNIQYF
TGTGCCAGCAGCCAGGGAAACATTCAGTACTTC